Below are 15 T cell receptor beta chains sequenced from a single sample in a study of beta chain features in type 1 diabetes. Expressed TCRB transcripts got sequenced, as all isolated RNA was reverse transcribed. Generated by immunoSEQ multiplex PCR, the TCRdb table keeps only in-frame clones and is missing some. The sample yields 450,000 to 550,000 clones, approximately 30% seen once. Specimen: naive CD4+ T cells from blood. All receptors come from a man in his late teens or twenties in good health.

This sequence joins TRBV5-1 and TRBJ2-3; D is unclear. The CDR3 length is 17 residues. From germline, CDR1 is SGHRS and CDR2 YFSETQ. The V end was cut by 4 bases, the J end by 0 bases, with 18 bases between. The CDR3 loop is CASSHAGSAVSTDTQYF. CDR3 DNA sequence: TGCGCCAGCAGCCACGCCGGATCGGCAGTTAGCACAGATACGCAGTATTTT. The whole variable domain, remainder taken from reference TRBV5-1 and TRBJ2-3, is KAGVTQTPRYLIKTRGQQVTLSCSPISGHRSVSWYQQTPGQGLQFLFEYFSETQRNKGNFPGRFSGRQFSNSRSEMNVSTLELGDSALYLCASSHAGSAVSTDTQYFGPGTRLTVL.

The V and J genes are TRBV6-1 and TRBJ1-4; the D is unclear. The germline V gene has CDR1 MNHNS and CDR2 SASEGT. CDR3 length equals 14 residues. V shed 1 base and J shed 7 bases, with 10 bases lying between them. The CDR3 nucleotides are TGTGCCAGCAGTGAAGGGATCGGCGGTGAAAAACTGTTTTTT. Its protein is CASSEGIGGEKLFF.

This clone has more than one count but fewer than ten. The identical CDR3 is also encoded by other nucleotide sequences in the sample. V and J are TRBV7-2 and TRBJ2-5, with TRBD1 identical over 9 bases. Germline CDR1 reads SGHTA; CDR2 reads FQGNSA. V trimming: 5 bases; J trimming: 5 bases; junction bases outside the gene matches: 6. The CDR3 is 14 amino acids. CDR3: CASSPDRGRETQYF. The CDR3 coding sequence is TGTGCCAGCAGCCCAGACAGGGGGAGGGAGACCCAGTACTTC.

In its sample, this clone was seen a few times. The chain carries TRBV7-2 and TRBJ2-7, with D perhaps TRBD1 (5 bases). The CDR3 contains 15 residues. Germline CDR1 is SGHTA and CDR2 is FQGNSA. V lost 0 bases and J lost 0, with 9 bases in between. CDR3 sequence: CASSLAQGVSYEQYF. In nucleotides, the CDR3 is TGTGCCAGCAGCTTAGCGCAGGGCGTCTCCTACGAGCAGTACTTC.

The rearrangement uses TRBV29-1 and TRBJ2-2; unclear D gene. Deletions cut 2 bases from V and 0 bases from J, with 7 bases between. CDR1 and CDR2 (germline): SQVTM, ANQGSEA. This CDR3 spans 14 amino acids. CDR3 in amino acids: CSVELVANTGELFF. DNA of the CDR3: TGCAGCGTTGAATTAGTAGCGAACACCGGGGAGCTGTTTTTT.

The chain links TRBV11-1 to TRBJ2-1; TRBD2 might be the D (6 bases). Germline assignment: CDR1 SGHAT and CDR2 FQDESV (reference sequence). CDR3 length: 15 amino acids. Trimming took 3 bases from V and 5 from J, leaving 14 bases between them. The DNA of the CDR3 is TGTGCCAGCAGCTTTGGTAGCGGTATCAACAATGAGCAGTTCTTC. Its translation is CASSFGSGINNEQFF.

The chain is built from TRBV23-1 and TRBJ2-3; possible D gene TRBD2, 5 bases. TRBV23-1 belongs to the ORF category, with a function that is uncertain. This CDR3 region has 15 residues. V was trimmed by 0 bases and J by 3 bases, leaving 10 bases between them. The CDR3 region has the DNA TGCGCCAGCAGTCAATCGGTCAGGACTACAGATACGCAGTATTTT. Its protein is CASSQSVRTTDTQYF.

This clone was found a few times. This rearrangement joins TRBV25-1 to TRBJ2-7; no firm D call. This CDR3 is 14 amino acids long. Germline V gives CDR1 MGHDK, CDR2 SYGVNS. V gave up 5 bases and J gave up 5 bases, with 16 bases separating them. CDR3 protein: CASSRSLRPHEQYF. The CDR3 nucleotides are TGTGCCAGCAGTCGATCCCTCCGTCCCCACGAGCAGTACTTC.

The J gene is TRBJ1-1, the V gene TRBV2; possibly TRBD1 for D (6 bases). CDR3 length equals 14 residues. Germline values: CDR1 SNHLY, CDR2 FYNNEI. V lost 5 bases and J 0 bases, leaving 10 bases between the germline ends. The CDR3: CASSIDRMNTEAFF. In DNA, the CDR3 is TGTGCCAGCAGTATCGACAGGATGAACACTGAAGCTTTCTTT.

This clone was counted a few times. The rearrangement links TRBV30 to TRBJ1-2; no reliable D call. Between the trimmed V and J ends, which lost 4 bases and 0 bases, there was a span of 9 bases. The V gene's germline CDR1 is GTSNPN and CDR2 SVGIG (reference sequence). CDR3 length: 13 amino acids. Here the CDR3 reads CAWTGNSNYGYTF. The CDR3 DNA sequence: TGTGCCTGGACAGGAAATTCTAACTATGGCTACACCTTC.

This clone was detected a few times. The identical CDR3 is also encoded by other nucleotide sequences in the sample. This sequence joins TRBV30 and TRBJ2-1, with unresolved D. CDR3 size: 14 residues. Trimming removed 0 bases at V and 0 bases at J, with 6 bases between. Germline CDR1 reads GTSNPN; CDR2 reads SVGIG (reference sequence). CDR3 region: CAWSVLSSYNEQFF. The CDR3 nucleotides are TGTGCCTGGAGTGTACTTAGCTCCTACAATGAGCAGTTCTTC.

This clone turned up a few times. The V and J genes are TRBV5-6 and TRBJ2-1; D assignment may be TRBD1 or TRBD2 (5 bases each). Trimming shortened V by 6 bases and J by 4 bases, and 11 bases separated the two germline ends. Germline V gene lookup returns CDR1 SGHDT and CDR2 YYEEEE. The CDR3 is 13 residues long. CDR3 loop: CASTQGPYNEQFF. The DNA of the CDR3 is TGTGCCAGCACCCAGGGACCTTACAATGAGCAGTTCTTC.

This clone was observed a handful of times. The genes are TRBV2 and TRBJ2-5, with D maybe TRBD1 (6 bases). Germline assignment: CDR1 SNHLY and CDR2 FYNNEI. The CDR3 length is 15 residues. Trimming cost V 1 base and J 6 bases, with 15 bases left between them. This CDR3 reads CASSEETGSVQTQYF. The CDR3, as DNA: TGTGCCAGCAGTGAAGAGACAGGATCGGTTCAGACCCAGTACTTC. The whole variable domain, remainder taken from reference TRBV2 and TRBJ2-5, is EPEVTQTPSHQVTQMGQEVILRCVPISNHLYFYWYRQILGQKVEFLVSFYNNEISEKSEIFDDQFSVERPDGSNFTLKIRSTKLEDSAMYFCASSEETGSVQTQYFGPGTRLLVL.

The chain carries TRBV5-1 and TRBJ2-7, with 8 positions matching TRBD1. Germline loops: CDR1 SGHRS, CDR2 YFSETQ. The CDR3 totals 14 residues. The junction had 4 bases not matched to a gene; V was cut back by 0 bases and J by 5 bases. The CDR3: CASSLGTGSHEQYF. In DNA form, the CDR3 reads TGCGCCAGCAGCTTGGGGACAGGGAGCCACGAGCAGTACTTC.

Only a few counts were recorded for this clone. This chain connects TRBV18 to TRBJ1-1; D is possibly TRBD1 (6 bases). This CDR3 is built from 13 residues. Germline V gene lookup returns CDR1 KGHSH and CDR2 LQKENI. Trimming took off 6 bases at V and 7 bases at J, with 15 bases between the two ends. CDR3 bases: TGTGCCAGCTCCTTAGGGGGGGTTGGTGAAGCTTTCTTT. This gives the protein CASSLGGVGEAFF.